The rows below give T cell receptor beta chains drawn from one sample of a study of brain T cells in children with intractable seizures. Profiled with immunoSEQ multiplex PCR; TCRdb holds only in-frame clones, not every one. The table records about 76,000 clones, approximately 94% of them present only once. Specimen: peripheral blood, collected at surgery. The receptors were gathered from a boy less than two years old with tuberous sclerosis and intractable seizures. CDR3s include the opening cysteine and the closing phenylalanine or tryptophan. Each record gives: clone size, J gene, V gene, D gene, CDR3 protein, CDR3 DNA. D genes are given only for firm matches. Some rows mark clone size as missing; the rest say once, few, many or name a class of expanded clone.

>-|TRBJ1-2|TRBV19|-
CASSPPREYGYTF
TGTGCCAGTAGCCCCCCCAGGGAGTATGGCTACACCTTC
>-|TRBJ1-3|TRBV7-9|-
CASSWATGNTIYF
TGTGCCAGCAGCTGGGCAACAGGAAACACCATATATTTT
>-|TRBJ2-1|TRBV6-5|TRBD2
CASSIGLAGVYEQFF
TGTGCCAGCAGTATCGGACTAGCGGGGGTCTATGAGCAGTTCTTC
>-|TRBJ2-7|TRBV3-1/TRBV3-2|-
CASSGPDYVYEQYF
TGTGCCAGCAGCGGGCCCGACTATGTCTACGAGCAGTACTTC
>-|TRBJ1-4|TRBV29-1|TRBD1
CSVQPGGGSEKLFF
TGCAGCGTCCAACCAGGGGGGGGCAGTGAAAAACTGTTTTTT
>-|TRBJ1-1|TRBV3-1/TRBV3-2|-
CASSDGARGAFF
TGTGCCAGCAGCGACGGGGCGAGAGGAGCTTTCTTT
>few|TRBJ1-4|TRBV5-1|-
CASSSGQREEKLFF
TGCGCCAGCAGCTCGGGACAAAGGGAAGAAAAACTGTTTTTT
>-|TRBJ1-2|TRBV12-3/TRBV12-4|TRBD1
CASSKGAAYGYTF
TGTGCCAGCAGTAAGGGGGCGGCCTATGGCTACACCTTC
>once|TRBJ1-1|TRBV5-8|TRBD1
CASSSDRAVAEAFF
TGTGCCAGCAGCTCGGACAGGGCTGTCGCTGAAGCTTTCTTT
>-|TRBJ1-5|TRBV7-6|-
CASSLAPTAQPQHF
TGTGCCAGCAGCTTAGCGCCGACGGCTCAGCCCCAGCATTTT
>once|TRBJ1-6|TRBV27|-
CASSLGGPPLSPLHF
TGTGCCAGCAGTTTGGGGGGGCCCCCCCTTTCACCCCTCCACTTT
>few|TRBJ1-5|TRBV6-2/TRBV6-3|-
CASSRDHSTAQHF
TGTGCCAGCAGCCGCGATCACAGCACGGCCCAGCATTTT
>-|TRBJ2-2|TRBV19|TRBD1
CASSIRQGVTGELFF
TGTGCCAGTAGTATACGACAGGGCGTCACCGGGGAGCTGTTTTTT
>-|TRBJ1-1|TRBV5-6|-
CASSPKTAYTEAFF
TGTGCCAGCAGCCCAAAGACAGCTTACACTGAAGCTTTCTTT
>-|TRBJ1-2|TRBV11-2|-
CASSLDSSYGYTF
TGTGCCAGCAGCTTAGATTCGAGCTATGGCTACACCTTC
>-|TRBJ2-3|TRBV6-6|-
CASSRYGAPTASRTDTQYF
TGTGCCAGCAGTCGATATGGGGCCCCCACTGCGAGCCGCACAGATACGCAGTATTTT
>-|TRBJ2-5|TRBV5-1|-
CASSLGTRGELGETQYF
TGCGCCAGCAGCTTGGGGACGCGGGGCGAGCTGGGGGAGACCCAGTACTTC
>-|TRBJ2-3|TRBV5-4|TRBD2
CASQENSGTQYF
TGTGCCAGTCAGGAAAATAGCGGGACCCAGTATTTT
>-|TRBJ1-2|TRBV10-2|-
CASSGQQYGYTF
TGCGCCAGCAGTGGACAGCAATATGGCTACACCTTC
>-|TRBJ2-1|TRBV7-9|-
CASSSGSYNEQFF
TGTGCCAGCAGCTCCGGCTCCTACAATGAGCAGTTCTTC
>-|TRBJ2-6|TRBV12-5|-
CASGLGGASVGANVLTF
TGTGCTAGTGGTTTGGGAGGGGCCTCGGTTGGGGCCAACGTCCTGACTTTC
>-|TRBJ1-5|TRBV3-1/TRBV3-2|-
CASSHPRTERYPSNQPQHF
TGTGCCAGCAGCCACCCTCGGACAGAAAGATACCCTAGCAATCAGCCCCAGCATTTT
>-|TRBJ1-5|TRBV6-1|TRBD1
CASSEWTGGGQPQHF
TGTGCCAGCAGTGAATGGACAGGGGGCGGACAGCCCCAGCATTTT
>-|TRBJ2-2|TRBV12-3/TRBV12-4|-
CASRTSDTGELFF
TGTGCCAGCAGAACATCAGACACCGGGGAGCTGTTTTTT
>-|TRBJ1-1|TRBV7-9|-
CASSLNRNTEAFF
TGTGCCAGCAGCTTAAATAGGAACACTGAAGCTTTCTTT
>-|TRBJ1-2|TRBV3-1/TRBV3-2|TRBD1
CASSRRQGAGYGYTF
TGTGCCAGCAGCCGACGACAGGGGGCAGGGTATGGCTACACCTTC
>-|TRBJ1-4|TRBV30|-
CAWSVRGGYEKLFF
TGTGCCTGGAGTGTACGGGGGGGTTACGAAAAACTGTTTTTT
>-|TRBJ2-1|TRBV14|TRBD2
CASSLAPGLVAGNEQFF
TGTGCCAGCAGCCTAGCACCGGGACTAGTCGCCGGCAATGAGCAGTTCTTC
>-|TRBJ1-1|TRBV18|-
CASSRAEGTEAFF
TGTGCCAGCTCACGCGCAGAGGGGACTGAAGCTTTCTTT
>-|TRBJ2-7|TRBV27|-
CASSYLPRAYEQYF
TGTGCCAGCAGTTACCTGCCTCGAGCCTACGAGCAGTACTTC
>-|TRBJ2-6|TRBV13|-
CASSTGLDGQGRSGANVLTF
TGTGCCAGCAGCACGGGGCTTGATGGGCAGGGTAGATCTGGGGCCAACGTCCTGACTTTC
>few|TRBJ2-7|TRBV4-1|-
CASSRLVTRSYEQYF
TGCGCCAGCAGCCGTTTGGTGACTCGATCCTACGAGCAGTACTTC
>-|TRBJ2-7|TRBV5-5|TRBD1
CASSHTRDSIYEQYF
TGTGCCAGCAGCCATACCCGGGACAGTATCTACGAGCAGTACTTC
>-|TRBJ2-1|TRBV30|-
CAWDPAGRHEQFF
TGTGCCTGGGATCCGGCAGGGCGCCATGAGCAGTTCTTC
>-|TRBJ1-1|TRBV28|-
CASVGGSPEAFF
TGTGCCAGCGTTGGGGGCAGCCCTGAAGCTTTCTTT
>-|TRBJ2-1|TRBV6-6|TRBD1
CASSPKGQSSYNEQFF
TGTGCCAGCAGTCCCAAGGGACAGAGCTCCTACAATGAGCAGTTCTTC
>-|TRBJ1-1|TRBV30|-
CAWYDGGATEAFF
TGTGCCTGGTACGACGGCGGTGCCACTGAAGCTTTCTTT
>-|TRBJ2-7|TRBV15|-
CATSSRVSYEQYF
TGTGCCACCAGCAGCAGGGTCTCCTACGAGCAGTACTTC
>-|TRBJ2-7|TRBV5-1|-
CASSDDSYEQYF
TGCGCCAGCAGTGACGACAGCTACGAGCAGTACTTC
>few|TRBJ1-1|TRBV4-1|-
CASRGGGNTEAFF
TGCGCCAGCCGAGGTGGCGGCAACACTGAAGCTTTCTTT
>-|TRBJ1-2|TRBV7-2|TRBD1
CASSLSTGKGYGYTF
TGTGCCAGCAGCTTATCGACAGGGAAGGGGTATGGCTACACCTTC
>-|TRBJ1-2|TRBV29-1|TRBD1
CSVGGGQWDYGYTF
TGCAGCGTTGGGGGGGGACAGTGGGACTATGGCTACACCTTC
>-|TRBJ1-5|TRBV6-4|TRBD1
CASSKTGQGRSNQPQHF
TGTGCCAGCAGCAAGACGGGACAGGGCCGTAGCAATCAGCCCCAGCATTTT
>-|TRBJ2-3|TRBV3-1/TRBV3-2|-
CASSPKGAGRGSTDTQYF
TGTGCCAGCAGCCCCAAGGGGGCCGGGCGGGGGAGCACAGATACGCAGTATTTT
>-|TRBJ2-5|TRBV2|TRBD1
CASTSDRGMVLQETQYF
TGTGCCAGCACCTCGGACAGGGGGATGGTTTTGCAAGAGACCCAGTACTTC
>-|TRBJ1-2|TRBV9|TRBD1
CASSAGTGVGYTF
TGTGCCAGCAGCGCCGGGACAGGGGTGGGCTACACCTTC
>-|TRBJ2-5|TRBV6-5|-
CASSYEGAGETQYF
TGTGCCAGCAGTTACGAGGGGGCGGGGGAGACCCAGTACTTC
>-|TRBJ2-7|TRBV10-3|-
CAISDPTTGVGDEQYF
TGTGCCATCAGTGACCCGACGACAGGAGTGGGCGACGAGCAGTACTTC
>-|TRBJ2-7|TRBV4-1|-
CASSQVFRAGSSYEQYF
TGCGCCAGCAGCCAAGTTTTTCGGGCCGGCAGCTCCTACGAGCAGTACTTC
>-|TRBJ1-5|TRBV4-2|-
CASAGGTGPAHQPQHF
TGTGCCAGCGCCGGCGGGACGGGCCCAGCCCATCAGCCCCAGCATTTT
>-|TRBJ1-5|TRBV5-1|-
CASSLGSNQPQHF
TGCGCCAGCAGCTTGGGTAGCAATCAGCCCCAGCATTTT
>-|TRBJ2-3|TRBV13|-
CASSLVSVSTDTQYF
TGTGCCAGCAGCTTAGTTAGCGTCTCCACAGATACGCAGTATTTT
>-|TRBJ2-3|TRBV7-8|TRBD1
CASSSGAGGSSTDTQYF
TGTGCCAGCAGCTCCGGGGCAGGGGGTTCCAGCACAGATACGCAGTATTTT
>-|TRBJ2-3|TRBV28|-
CASRSLAAGTDTQYF
TGTGCCAGCAGATCACTAGCTGCCGGCACAGATACGCAGTATTTT
>-|TRBJ2-7|TRBV28|TRBD2
CASSVGGLYEQYF
TGTGCCAGCAGTGTCGGGGGGTTATACGAGCAGTACTTC
>-|TRBJ1-1|TRBV5-4|TRBD1
CASAPWPLGNRQGAHTEAFF
TGTGCCAGCGCGCCCTGGCCGCTGGGGAATCGACAGGGGGCACACACTGAAGCTTTCTTT